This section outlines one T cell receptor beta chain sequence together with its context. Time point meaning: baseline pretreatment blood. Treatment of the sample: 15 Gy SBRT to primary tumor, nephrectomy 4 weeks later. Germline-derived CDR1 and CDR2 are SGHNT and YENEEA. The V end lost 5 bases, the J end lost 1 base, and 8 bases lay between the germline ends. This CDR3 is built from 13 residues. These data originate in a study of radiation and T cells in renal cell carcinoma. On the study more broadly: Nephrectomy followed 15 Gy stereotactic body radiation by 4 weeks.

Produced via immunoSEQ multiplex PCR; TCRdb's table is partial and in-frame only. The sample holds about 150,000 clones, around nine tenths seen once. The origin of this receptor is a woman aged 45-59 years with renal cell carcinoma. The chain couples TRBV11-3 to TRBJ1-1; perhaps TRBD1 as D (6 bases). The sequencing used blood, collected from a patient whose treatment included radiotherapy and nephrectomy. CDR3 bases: TGTGCCAGCAGCCAGGACAGGAACACTGAAGCTTTCTTT. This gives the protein CASSQDRNTEAFF.